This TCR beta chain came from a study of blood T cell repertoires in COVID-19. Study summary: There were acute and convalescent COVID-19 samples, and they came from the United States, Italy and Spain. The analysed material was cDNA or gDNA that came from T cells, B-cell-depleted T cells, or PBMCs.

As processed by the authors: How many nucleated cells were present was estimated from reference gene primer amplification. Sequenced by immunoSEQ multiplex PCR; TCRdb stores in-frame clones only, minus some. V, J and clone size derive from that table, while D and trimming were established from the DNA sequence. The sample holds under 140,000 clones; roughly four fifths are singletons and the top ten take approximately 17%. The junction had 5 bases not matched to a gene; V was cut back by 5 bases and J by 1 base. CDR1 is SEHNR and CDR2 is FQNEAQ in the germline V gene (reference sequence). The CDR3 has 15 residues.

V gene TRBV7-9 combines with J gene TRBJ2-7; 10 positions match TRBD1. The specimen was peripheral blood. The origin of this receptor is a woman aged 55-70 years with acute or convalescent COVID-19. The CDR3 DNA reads TGTGCCAGCAGCCCAGACAGGGGGCAATCCTACGAGCAGTACTTC. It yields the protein CASSPDRGQSYEQYF.